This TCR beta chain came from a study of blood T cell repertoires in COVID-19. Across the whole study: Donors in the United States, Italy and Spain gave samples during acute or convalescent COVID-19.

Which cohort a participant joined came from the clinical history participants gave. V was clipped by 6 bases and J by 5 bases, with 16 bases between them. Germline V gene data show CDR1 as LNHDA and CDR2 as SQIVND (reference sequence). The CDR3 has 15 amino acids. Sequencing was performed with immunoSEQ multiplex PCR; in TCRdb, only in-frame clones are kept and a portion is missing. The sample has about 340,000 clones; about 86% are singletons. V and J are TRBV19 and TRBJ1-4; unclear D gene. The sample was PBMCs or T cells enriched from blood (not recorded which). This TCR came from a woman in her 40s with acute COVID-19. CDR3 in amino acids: CASRARTGLNEKLFF. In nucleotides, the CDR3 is TGTGCCAGTAGAGCCAGGACGGGATTAAATGAAAAACTGTTTTTT.